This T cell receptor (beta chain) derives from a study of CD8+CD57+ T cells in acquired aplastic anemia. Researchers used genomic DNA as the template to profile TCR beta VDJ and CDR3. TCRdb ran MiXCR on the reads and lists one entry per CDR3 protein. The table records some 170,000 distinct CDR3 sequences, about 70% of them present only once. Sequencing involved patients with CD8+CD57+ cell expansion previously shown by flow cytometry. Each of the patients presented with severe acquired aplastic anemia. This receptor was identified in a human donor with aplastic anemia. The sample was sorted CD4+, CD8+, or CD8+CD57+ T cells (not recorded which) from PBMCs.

The CDR3 protein is CSAIPSGRVGEQFF. Here the CDR3 DNA reads TGCAGTGCTATCCCTAGCGGGAGGGTGGGTGAGCAGTTCTTC. The chain links TRBV20-1 to TRBJ2-1; TRBD2 matches at 12 bases. From germline, CDR1 is DFQATT and CDR2 SNEGSKA (reference sequence). CDR3 length: 14 amino acids. V shed 4 bases and J 9 bases; nucleotides not matched to a gene: 7.